This entry concerns a single TCR beta chain. Its cognate antigen is unknown. The V end was cut by 2 bases, the J end by 5 bases, with 7 bases between. The CDR3 is 12 amino acids. Germline V gene data show CDR1 as MNHNS and CDR2 as SASEGT. Researchers ran the assay at a deep level. The method was immunoSEQ multiplex PCR; TCRdb's version includes in-frame clones alone and lacks a portion of them. The sample shows roughly 2,300,000 clones, around 90% of them seen only once. The data were obtained in a study of shared clonotypes between healthy human individuals. Whole-study results and caveats: Several donors showed sharing of about 5.5% of naive CD4 clonotypes. Against clonotypes common to all four donors, non-shared ones had lower generation probabilities.

Sequencing input: naive CD4+ T cells from PBMCs. The subset is: CD45RA+ positively selected. This chain uses TRBV6-1 with TRBJ2-7; D gene ambiguous. The TCR was taken from a man between 18 and 29 years old in good health. Some clones in this sample may be carry-over from other donors' samples. CDR3 in amino acids: CASSERRDEQYF. Written as DNA, the CDR3 is TGTGCCAGCAGTGAACGGAGAGACGAGCAGTACTTC.